At least ten counts were recorded for the clone carrying this T cell receptor (beta chain). Its antigen is unknown. Compared with germline, one end of the junction differs, possibly owing to a read error. The sample originates from a study of read filtering for tumor transcriptome and immune sequencing. Whole-study context: The cohort had some 17 men and under 15 women aged about 47 to 80, mean around 66 years. TCR-mapped reads were about 4.05 to 11 million with IR-seq versus about 85 to 1,300 with RNA-seq.

CDR1 is SGHTA and CDR2 is FQGNSA in the germline V gene. The CDR3 runs to 13 residues. Molecular barcoded adaptors covering alpha/delta and beta/gamma chains were used on about 390 ng RNA. Each CDR3 protein gets one entry after TCRdb re-called the reads with MiXCR. The sample has about 5,500 distinct CDR3 sequences, around 21% seen once. Findings of the study overall: About four fifths of IR-seq clonotypes had a single read, yet these held about 3.5% of reads. RNA-seq captured clonotypes less deeply and reliably than IR-seq.

The chain uses TRBV7-2 and TRBJ2-1, with 7 bases that match TRBD2. The sample was a population of CD138-negative cells sorted from bone marrow. The TCR was taken from a donor at least 40 years old with multiple myeloma. This chain's CDR3 is CASRPSREGLVGF. CDR3 in DNA: TGTGCCAGCAGGCCTAGTAGGGAGGGCCTTGTGGGCTTC.